The 13 T cell receptor beta chains in this list originate from one sample, sequenced in a study of T cell repertoires in cytomegalovirus infection. Their cognate antigens are unknown. In TCRdb, the reads were re-called with MiXCR into one record per CDR3 protein. The repertoire holds more than 75,000 distinct CDR3 sequences, with around 28% as singletons. The sample was CD8+ T cells from cultured PBMCs, taken from culture after CMV antigen stimulation. All receptors derive from a human donor in good health (CMV status not recorded). Some clones in this sample may be carry-over from other donors' samples.

The chain is built from TRBV7-3 and TRBJ2-1; 13 bases agree with TRBD2. The germline V gene encodes CDR1 SGHTA and CDR2 FQGTGA. This CDR3 is built from 15 residues. V dropped 4 bases and J dropped 5; count of bases not matched to a gene: 2. CDR3 in DNA: TGTGCCAGCAGCTCCGGACTAGCGGGGGACAATGAGCAGTTCTTC. It is translated as CASSSGLAGDNEQFF.

This clonotype appeared a few times. The chain combines TRBV10-3 with TRBJ1-3, with D possibly matching TRBD1 (6 bases). CDR1 is ENHRY, CDR2 SYGVKD, per germline. V lost 10 bases to trimming and J lost 3 bases, with 19 bases between them. The CDR3 contains 15 residues. Here the CDR3 DNA reads TGTGCCAGCGGGGGCTGGGGATCTGGTGGAAACACCATATATTTT. It encodes CASGGWGSGGNTIYF.

The rearrangement uses TRBV7-9 and TRBJ2-3, with 9 bases matching TRBD1. Germline V CDR1 and CDR2: SEHNR, FQNEAQ (reference sequence). The J segment lost 4 bases and the V segment lost 5 bases, leaving 7 bases of the junction unmatched. CDR3 length: 15 residues. CDR3 DNA sequence: TGTGCCAGCAGCCTCACGACAGGGGGGTCAGATACGCAGTATTTT. The encoded protein is CASSLTTGGSDTQYF.

The chain combines TRBV11-3 with TRBJ1-1; D is possibly TRBD1 (5 bases). This CDR3 spans 13 amino acids. The V gene lost 5 bases and the J gene lost 11 bases, with 18 bases spanning the gap. Germline lookup yields CDR1 SGHNT and CDR2 YENEEA. This CDR3 reads CASSDGLGGRAFF. CDR3 DNA: TGTGCCAGCAGCGATGGACTGGGGGGGAGGGCTTTCTTT.

V usage is TRBV7-2 and J usage is TRBJ2-1, with a possible D match to TRBD2 (7 bases). The CDR3 covers 16 residues. Germline CDR1 is SGHTA and CDR2 is FQGNSA. Trimming pared 5 bases from V and 0 bases from J, leaving 14 bases between. Written as DNA, the CDR3 is TGTGCCAGCAGCCGACCCCGGGGGGCCTCCTACAATGAGCAGTTCTTC. Protein product: CASSRPRGASYNEQFF.

This clonotype was counted at least ten times. The genes are TRBV5-6 and TRBJ1-5; D is ambiguous. Germline CDR1 SGHDT, CDR2 YYEEEE. The CDR3 totals 15 residues. V lost 2 bases to trimming and J lost 5 bases, with 14 bases between them. The CDR3 nucleotides are TGTGCCAGCAGCTTTGCGGCGGCGGTGGATCAGCCCCAGCATTTT. Protein: CASSFAAAVDQPQHF.

The CDR3 nucleotides read TGTGCCAGCAGCCGTTTCCCCTACAATGAGCAGTTCTTC. This codes for CASSRFPYNEQFF. V and J are TRBV4-2 and TRBJ2-1; D remains unclear. The CDR3 spans 13 residues. From germline, CDR1 is LGHNA and CDR2 YNFKEQ. The V and J ends lost 4 bases and 2 bases respectively, with 6 bases between them.

This clonotype was detected only a few times. V gene TRBV3-1 combines with J gene TRBJ2-1, with 13 bases that match TRBD2. V gave up 1 base and J gave up 0 bases; unmatched junction bases: 3. From germline, CDR1 is LGHDT and CDR2 YNNKEL (reference sequence). The CDR3 loop spans 18 amino acids. The CDR3 spells CASSQGTSGGRSYNEQFF. The CDR3 DNA is TGTGCCAGCAGCCAAGGGACTAGCGGGGGCCGCTCCTACAATGAGCAGTTCTTC.

The DNA for the CDR3 is TGTGCCAGTACACCTGGGAGTTCCTTCACAGATACGCAGTATTTT. Protein product: CASTPGSSFTDTQYF. The chain carries TRBV19 and TRBJ2-3, with a tentative D call TRBD2 (5 bases). CDR1 and CDR2 from the germline V gene are LNHDA and SQIVND (reference sequence). V gave up 7 bases and J gave up 2 bases, with 16 bases separating them. The CDR3 spans 15 residues.

A remark on this clonotype: A much more abundant neighbour one base away suggests this may be a read error. J is TRBJ1-2 and V is TRBV24-1; D not certain. The CDR3 totals 12 residues. Looked up from germline, CDR1 is KGHDR and CDR2 is SFDVKD. CDR3 DNA: TGTGCCACCGGTGATTTTCTGGGATCCTACACCTTC. Its translation is CATGDFLGSYTF.

This clonotype has a count of ten or more. The V call is TRBV12-3 or TRBV12-4, the J call TRBJ2-2, with 7 positions matching TRBD2. The length of the CDR3 is 16 residues. V gave up 6 bases and J gave up 5 bases; unmatched junction bases: 12. CDR3: CASSVAGERWTGELFF. The CDR3 coding sequence is TGTGCCAGCAGCGTCGCGGGGGAGCGGTGGACCGGGGAGCTGTTTTTT.

This clonotype was detected only a few times. The chain recombines TRBV27 with TRBJ1-6, with D unresolved. V lost 5 bases and J lost 0, with 8 bases in between. Germline CDR1 reads MNHEY; CDR2 reads SMNVEV (reference sequence). The CDR3 consists of 15 residues. The CDR3 coding sequence is TGTGCCAGCAGTCACTACTCCTCCTATAATTCACCCCTCCACTTT. Its protein product is CASSHYSSYNSPLHF.

This clonotype was recorded many times. The chain employs TRBV25-1 and TRBJ1-1; D not resolved. This CDR3 spans 13 amino acids. Per the germline V gene, CDR1 is MGHDK and CDR2 is SYGVNS. The germline V and J ends were trimmed by 3 bases and 5 bases, with 10 bases remaining between them. The CDR3 here is CASSDPITTEAFF. The CDR3 DNA is TGTGCCAGCAGTGATCCCATAACTACTGAAGCTTTCTTT.